A selection of T cell receptor beta chains follows, all from one sample in a study of STAT3 mutations in large granular lymphocyte leukemia. Data came from immunoSEQ multiplex PCR; TCRdb stores just in-frame clones and leaves some out. Of about 15,000 clones in the sample, nearly 95% were seen once. Material for sequencing was peripheral blood mononuclear cells. These receptor sequences come from a woman aged 45-60 years with T-cell large granular lymphocyte leukemia. Some clones in this sample may be carry-over from other donors' samples. CDR3s include the opening cysteine and the closing phenylalanine or tryptophan. A D gene is named only where the DNA matches it firmly. Clone size is stated in some rows and not others, as once, few, many or a class when expanded.

V	D	J	size	DNA	CDR3
TRBV20-1	.	TRBJ1-4	.	TGCAGTGCTAGAGTCTGGGAAAAACTGTTTTTT	CSARVWEKLFF
TRBV28	.	TRBJ1-5	once	TGTGCCAGCAGTTTAAGTCAGCCCCAGCATTTT	CASSLSQPQHF
TRBV13	TRBD1	TRBJ2-7	.	TGTGCCAGCAGCGCTTGGTGGGGACAGGCGGGCTACGAGCAGTACTTC	CASSAWWGQAGYEQYF
TRBV7-2	.	TRBJ2-6	once	TGTGCCAGCAGAGAACCTAAGGGACTGTACTCTGGGGCCAACGTCCTGACTTTC	CASREPKGLYSGANVLTF
TRBV2	.	TRBJ1-2	once	TGTGCCAGCACAAAAGGACCCGGTGGCTACACCTTC	CASTKGPGGYTF
TRBV7-2	TRBD1	TRBJ1-3	.	TGTGCCAGCAGCCCTTGGGAGGGGGCTGGTGGAAACACCATATATTTT	CASSPWEGAGGNTIYF
TRBV4-1	.	TRBJ2-7	.	TGCGCCAGCAGCCAAGATGTTGCCGTGGGCCCTCCCGGCTTCGGCGAGCAGTACTTC	CASSQDVAVGPPGFGEQYF
TRBV9	.	TRBJ2-3	.	TGTGCCAGCAGCGTAGCAGTTACGGGCACAGATACGCAGTATTTT	CASSVAVTGTDTQYF
TRBV9	.	TRBJ2-7	.	TGTGCCAGCAGCGTAGATCTTGGCGGTTACGAGCAGTACTTC	CASSVDLGGYEQYF
TRBV5-1	TRBD2	TRBJ2-7	.	TGCGCCAGCAGCTTGGGGTCTAGCGGGTCCTACGAGCAGTACTTC	CASSLGSSGSYEQYF
TRBV4-3	.	TRBJ1-1	once	TGCGCCAGCAGCCAAGTCGCTAGAGTAAGGGGATCCTTAATGAACACTGAAGCTTTCTTT	CASSQVARVRGSLMNTEAFF
TRBV29-1	TRBD1	TRBJ2-5	.	TGCAGCGGGGGGACAGCTCAAGAGACCCAGTACTTC	CSGGTAQETQYF
TRBV15	.	TRBJ2-7	.	TGTGCCACCAGCAGTGCTGACAGTTCCGAGCAGTACTTC	CATSSADSSEQYF
TRBV7-8	.	TRBJ1-5	.	TGTGCCAGCAGCTTAGCCGTCATGAAGGGGGTCCATCTAAATAGCAATCAGCCCCAGCATTTT	CASSLAVMKGVHLNSNQPQHF
TRBV5-1	.	TRBJ2-7	.	TGCGCCAGCAGCTCCCCGGACAGGGAGGGGCAGTACTTC	CASSSPDREGQYF
TRBV27	.	TRBJ2-7	.	TGTGCCAGCAGTTTCCTAGCCCGGGTCACCTACGAGCAGTACTTC	CASSFLARVTYEQYF
TRBV5-1	.	TRBJ2-3	.	TGCGCCAGCAGCTTCTCCGGGGGCACAGATACGCAGTATTTT	CASSFSGGTDTQYF
TRBV6-5	.	TRBJ1-4	.	TGTGCCAGCAGCCTCGACTCACACAGGGACCTGTTTTTT	CASSLDSHRDLFF
TRBV6-1	TRBD1	TRBJ2-2	.	TGTGCCAGCAGTGCCGGGACAGCGAACACCGGGGAGCTGTTTTTT	CASSAGTANTGELFF
TRBV9	.	TRBJ2-1	once	TGTGCCAGCAGCCATGGTGGGGAGGGGGACAATGAGCAGTTCTTC	CASSHGGEGDNEQFF
TRBV30	.	TRBJ1-5	.	TGTGCCTGGAGTCCAACGACAGTCTATAGCAATCAGCCCCAGCATTTT	CAWSPTTVYSNQPQHF
TRBV28	TRBD1	TRBJ1-2	.	TGTGCCAGCAGTGAGCAAAGGGGGCGCTTACGTGGCTACACCTTC	CASSEQRGRLRGYTF
TRBV5-1	.	TRBJ1-4	.	TGCGCCAGCCATTTGGGACTGGGGAATGAAAAACTGTTTTTT	CASHLGLGNEKLFF
TRBV7-9	.	TRBJ1-1	.	TGTGCCAGCAGCCGTGGGGGGAACACTGAAGCTTTCTTT	CASSRGGNTEAFF
TRBV5-1	TRBD1	TRBJ2-7	.	TGCGCCAGCAGCCTCGACAGGGGTTCCTACGAGCAGTACTTC	CASSLDRGSYEQYF
TRBV7-2	.	TRBJ2-3	.	TGTGCCAGCAGCCAACAGGGTCTGGCCACAGATACGCAGTATTTT	CASSQQGLATDTQYF
TRBV20-1	.	TRBJ2-7	.	TGCAGTGTAGTTAGCGCGTACGAGCAGTACTTC	CSVVSAYEQYF
TRBV7-9	.	TRBJ1-2	.	TGTGCCAGCAGCCGCCCATCGGACTATGGCTACACCTTC	CASSRPSDYGYTF
TRBV6-1	TRBD1	TRBJ1-5	.	TGTGCCAGCAGTACAGGGGGCGGTAATGTTCAGCCCCAGCATTTT	CASSTGGGNVQPQHF
TRBV6-6	.	TRBJ2-2	.	TGTGCCAGCGGGGTACAGGGAGGAGGGAACACCGGGGAGCTGTTTTTT	CASGVQGGGNTGELFF
TRBV5-5	TRBD1	TRBJ2-1	.	TGTGCCAGCAGCTTCGGACAGGGGGTGGACAATGAGCAGTTCTTC	CASSFGQGVDNEQFF
TRBV28	TRBD2	TRBJ2-7	once	TGTGCCAGCAGTGCCGTAGCGGGAGTGGTCCACGAGCAGTACTTC	CASSAVAGVVHEQYF